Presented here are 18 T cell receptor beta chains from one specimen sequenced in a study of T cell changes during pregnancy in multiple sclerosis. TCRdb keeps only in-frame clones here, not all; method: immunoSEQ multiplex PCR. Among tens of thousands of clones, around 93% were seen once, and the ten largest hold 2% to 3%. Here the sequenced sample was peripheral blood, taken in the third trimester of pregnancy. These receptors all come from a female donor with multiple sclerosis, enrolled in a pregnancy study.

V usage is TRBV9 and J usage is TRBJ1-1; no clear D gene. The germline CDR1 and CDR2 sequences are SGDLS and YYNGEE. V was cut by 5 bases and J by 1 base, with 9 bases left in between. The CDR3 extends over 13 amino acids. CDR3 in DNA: TGTGCCAGCAGAGAAACACCGAACACTGAAGCTTTCTTT. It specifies CASRETPNTEAFF. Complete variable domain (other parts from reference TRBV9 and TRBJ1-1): DSGVTQTPKHLITATGQRVTLRCSPRSGDLSVYWYQQSLDQGLQFLIQYYNGEERAKGNILERFSAQQFPDLHSELNLSSLELGDSALYFCASRETPNTEAFFGQGTRLTVV.

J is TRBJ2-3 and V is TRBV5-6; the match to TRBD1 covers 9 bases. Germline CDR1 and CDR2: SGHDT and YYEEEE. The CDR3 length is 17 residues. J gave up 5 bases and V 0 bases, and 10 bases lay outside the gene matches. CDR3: CASSLDRGPAVQDTQYF. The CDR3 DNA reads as TGTGCCAGCAGCTTGGACAGGGGGCCCGCCGTTCAAGATACGCAGTATTTT.

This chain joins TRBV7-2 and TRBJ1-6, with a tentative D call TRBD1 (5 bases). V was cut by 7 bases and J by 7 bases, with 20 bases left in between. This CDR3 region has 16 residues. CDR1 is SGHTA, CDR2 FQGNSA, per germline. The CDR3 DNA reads TGTGCCAGCACCGAAGCCGGGCGGTGGGGCAATTCACCCCTCCACTTT. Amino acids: CASTEAGRWGNSPLHF.

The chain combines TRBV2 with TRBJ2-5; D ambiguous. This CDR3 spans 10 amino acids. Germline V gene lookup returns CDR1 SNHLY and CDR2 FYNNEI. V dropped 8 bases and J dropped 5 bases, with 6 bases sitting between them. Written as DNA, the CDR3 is TGTGCCAGCTCGGAGGAGACCCAGTACTTC. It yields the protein CASSEETQYF.

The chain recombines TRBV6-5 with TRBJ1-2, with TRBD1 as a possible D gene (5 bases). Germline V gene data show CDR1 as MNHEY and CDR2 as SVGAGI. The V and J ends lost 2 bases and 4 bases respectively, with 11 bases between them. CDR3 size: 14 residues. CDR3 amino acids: CASSYRQGGYGYTF. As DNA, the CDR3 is TGTGCCAGCAGTTACAGGCAGGGTGGCTATGGCTACACCTTC.

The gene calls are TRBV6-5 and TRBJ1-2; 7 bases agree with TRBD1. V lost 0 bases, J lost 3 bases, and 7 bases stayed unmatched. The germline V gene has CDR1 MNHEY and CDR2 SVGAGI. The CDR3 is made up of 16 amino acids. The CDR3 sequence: CASSYSKVRGHYGYTF. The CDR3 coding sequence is TGTGCCAGCAGTTACTCGAAAGTGAGGGGGCACTATGGCTACACCTTC.

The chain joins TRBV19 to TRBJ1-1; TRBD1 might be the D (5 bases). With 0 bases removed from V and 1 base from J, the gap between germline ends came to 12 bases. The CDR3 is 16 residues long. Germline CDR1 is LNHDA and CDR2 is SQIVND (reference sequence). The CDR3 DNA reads TGTGCCAGTAGTATAGATGGAACAGGTTCGAACACTGAAGCTTTCTTT. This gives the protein CASSIDGTGSNTEAFF.

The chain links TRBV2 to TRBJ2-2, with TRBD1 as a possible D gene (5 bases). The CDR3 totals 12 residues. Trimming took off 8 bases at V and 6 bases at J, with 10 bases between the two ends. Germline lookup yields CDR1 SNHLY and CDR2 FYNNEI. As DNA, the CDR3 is TGTGCCAGCGGCCAGGGTTCCGGGGAGCTGTTTTTT. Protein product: CASGQGSGELFF.

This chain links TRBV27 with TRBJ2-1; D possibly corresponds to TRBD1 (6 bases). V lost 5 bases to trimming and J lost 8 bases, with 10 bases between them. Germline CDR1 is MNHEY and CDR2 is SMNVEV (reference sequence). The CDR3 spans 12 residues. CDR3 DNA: TGTGCCAGCAGTCTTGAGGGGGATGAGCAGTTCTTC. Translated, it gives CASSLEGDEQFF.

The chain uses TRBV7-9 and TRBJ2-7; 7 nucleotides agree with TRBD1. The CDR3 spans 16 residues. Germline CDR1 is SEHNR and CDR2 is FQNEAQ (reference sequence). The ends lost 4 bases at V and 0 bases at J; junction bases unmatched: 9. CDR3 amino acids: CASSSPTRGSSYEQYF. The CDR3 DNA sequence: TGTGCCAGCAGCTCTCCTACCAGGGGGAGCTCCTACGAGCAGTACTTC.

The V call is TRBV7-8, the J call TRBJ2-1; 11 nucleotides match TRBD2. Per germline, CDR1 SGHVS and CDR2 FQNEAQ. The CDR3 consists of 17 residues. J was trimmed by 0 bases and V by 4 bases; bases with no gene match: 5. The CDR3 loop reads CASSSGLAVSSYNEQFF. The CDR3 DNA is TGTGCCAGCAGCTCGGGACTAGCGGTCAGCTCCTACAATGAGCAGTTCTTC.

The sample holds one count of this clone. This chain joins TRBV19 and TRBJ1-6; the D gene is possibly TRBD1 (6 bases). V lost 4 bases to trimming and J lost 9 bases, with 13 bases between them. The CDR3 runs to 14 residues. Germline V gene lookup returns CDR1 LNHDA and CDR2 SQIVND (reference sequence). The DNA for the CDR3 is TGTGCCAGTAGTAAGGACAGTATCCTTTCACCCCTCCACTTT. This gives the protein CASSKDSILSPLHF.

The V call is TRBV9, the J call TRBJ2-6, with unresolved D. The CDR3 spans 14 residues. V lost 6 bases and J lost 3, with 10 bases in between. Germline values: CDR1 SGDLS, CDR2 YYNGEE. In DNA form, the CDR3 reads TGTGCCAGCACCACCCAGGATGGGGCCAACGTCCTGACTTTC. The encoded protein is CASTTQDGANVLTF.

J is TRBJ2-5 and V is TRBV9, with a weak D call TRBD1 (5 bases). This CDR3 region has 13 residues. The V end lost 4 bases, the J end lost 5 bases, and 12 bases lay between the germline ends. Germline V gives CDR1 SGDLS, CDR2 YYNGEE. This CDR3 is CASSFRVTETQYF. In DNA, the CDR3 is TGTGCCAGCAGCTTCAGGGTAACGGAGACCCAGTACTTC. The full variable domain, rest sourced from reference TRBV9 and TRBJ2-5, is DSGVTQTPKHLITATGQRVTLRCSPRSGDLSVYWYQQSLDQGLQFLIQYYNGEERAKGNILERFSAQQFPDLHSELNLSSLELGDSALYFCASSFRVTETQYFGPGTRLLVL.

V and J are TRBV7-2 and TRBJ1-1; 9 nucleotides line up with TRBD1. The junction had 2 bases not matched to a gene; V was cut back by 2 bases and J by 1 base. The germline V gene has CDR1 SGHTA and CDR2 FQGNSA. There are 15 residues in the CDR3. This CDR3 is CASSLYRGQNTEAFF. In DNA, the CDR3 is TGTGCCAGCAGCTTATACAGGGGGCAGAACACTGAAGCTTTCTTT.

The CDR3 reads CASSLSPAAQGPYEQYF. The CDR3 DNA sequence: TGCGCCAGCAGCTTGAGCCCCGCCGCCCAGGGTCCCTACGAGCAGTACTTC. The V call is TRBV5-1, the J call TRBJ2-7; a possible D gene is TRBD1 (5 bases). V lost 1 base to trimming and J lost 2 bases, with 19 bases between them. The CDR3 consists of 17 residues. Looked up from germline, CDR1 is SGHRS and CDR2 is YFSETQ.

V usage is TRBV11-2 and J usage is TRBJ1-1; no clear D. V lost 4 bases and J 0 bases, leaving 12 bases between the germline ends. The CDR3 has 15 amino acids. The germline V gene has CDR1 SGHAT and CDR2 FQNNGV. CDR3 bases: TGTGCCAGCAGCTCCGGGTCCTCGATGAACACTGAAGCTTTCTTT. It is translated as CASSSGSSMNTEAFF.

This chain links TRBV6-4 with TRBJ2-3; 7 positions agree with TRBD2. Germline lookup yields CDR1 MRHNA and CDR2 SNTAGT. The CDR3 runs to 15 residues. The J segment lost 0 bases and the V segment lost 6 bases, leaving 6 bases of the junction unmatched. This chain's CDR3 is CASSRDYSSTDTQYF. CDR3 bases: TGTGCCAGCAGCCGGGACTACTCAAGCACAGATACGCAGTATTTT.